The 8 T cell receptor beta chains below all came from one sample that was sequenced in a study of memory CD4+ T cells and cytomegalovirus serostatus. The data were produced by immunoSEQ multiplex PCR, yet TCRdb's version contains in-frame clones alone and is incomplete. This table holds about 60,000 clones, approximately 77% found once. Single viable CD3+CD4+CD8-CD45RO+ cells were sorted as the memory CD4+ T cells. Sequencing was performed on memory CD4+ T cells from blood. The receptors originated from an adult in good health and CMV-seronegative.

The J gene is TRBJ2-3, the V gene TRBV5-1; TRBD1 might be the D (6 bases). The V and J ends lost 4 bases and 0 bases respectively, with 12 bases between them. The CDR3 totals 15 residues. CDR1 and CDR2 from the germline V gene are SGHRS and YFSETQ. Here the CDR3 DNA reads TGCGCCAGCAGCACGGACAGAACCAGCACAGATACGCAGTATTTT. Translating it yields CASSTDRTSTDTQYF.

The rearrangement uses TRBV7-8 and TRBJ1-2; maybe TRBD1 (6 bases). The CDR3 spans 15 residues. The germline gives CDR1 SGHVS, CDR2 FQNEAQ. The V end lost 4 bases, the J end lost 6 bases, and 18 bases lay between the germline ends. The CDR3 here is CASSYERAGVNGYTF. The CDR3 nucleotides read TGTGCCAGCAGCTATGAAAGGGCAGGGGTTAATGGCTACACCTTC.

The CDR3 nucleotides read TGTGCCAGCAGTAGACTAGCGAATGCAGATACGCAGTATTTT. This gives the protein CASSRLANADTQYF. The rearrangement joins TRBV2 to TRBJ2-3; 8 positions match TRBD2. V lost 5 bases and J lost 4; bases outside the gene matches: 5. Germline CDR1 and CDR2: SNHLY and FYNNEI. This CDR3 has 14 residues. Full variable domain (rest looked up from reference TRBV2 and TRBJ2-3): EPEVTQTPSHQVTQMGQEVILRCVPISNHLYFYWYRQILGQKVEFLVSFYNNEISEKSEIFDDQFSVERPDGSNFTLKIRSTKLEDSAMYFCASSRLANADTQYFGPGTRLTVL.

This clone appeared a single time. The CDR3 DNA is TGTGCCAGCAGTGGAGGTTCGGTTAATAACTATGGCTACACCTTC. The encoded protein is CASSGGSVNNYGYTF. The chain has TRBV6-1 and TRBJ1-2; D ambiguous. V lost 4 bases and J 1 base, leaving 13 bases between the germline ends. The CDR3 totals 15 residues. The V gene's germline CDR1 is MNHNS and CDR2 SASEGT.

In this sample, this clone turned up once. The V call is TRBV7-3, the J call TRBJ2-1; a possible D gene is TRBD1 (6 bases). Per the germline V gene, CDR1 is SGHTA and CDR2 is FQGTGA. V lost 4 bases and J lost 10, with 17 bases in between. This CDR3 contains 14 residues. The CDR3: CASSSLAGAAEQFF. The CDR3 region has the DNA TGTGCCAGCAGCTCGCTCGCAGGGGCGGCCGAGCAGTTCTTC.

The chain employs TRBV4-3 and TRBJ1-3; D is uncertain. The germline V gene has CDR1 LGHNA and CDR2 YSLEER. The CDR3 contains 15 residues. The V end lost 1 base, the J end lost 3 bases, and 10 bases lay between the germline ends. Here the CDR3 reads CASSQAPGVGNTIYF. The CDR3 coding sequence is TGCGCCAGCAGCCAAGCTCCCGGTGTTGGAAACACCATATATTTT.

CDR3 bases: TGTGCCAGCAGCTTTACAGGGGGCGCGGGTAATGGCTACACCTTC. Its protein product is CASSFTGGAGNGYTF. The chain has TRBV7-9 and TRBJ1-2; 9 bases line up with TRBD1. This CDR3 is built from 15 residues. The germline V gene encodes CDR1 SEHNR and CDR2 FQNEAQ (reference sequence). The ends lost 3 bases at V and 6 bases at J; junction bases unmatched: 8.

V and J are TRBV30 and TRBJ1-4; D uncertain. The CDR3 extends over 13 amino acids. CDR1 and CDR2 (germline): GTSNPN, SVGIG (reference sequence). With 5 bases removed from V and 3 bases from J, the gap between germline ends came to 10 bases. CDR3 sequence reads: CAWAGLPNEKLFF. The CDR3 DNA sequence: TGTGCCTGGGCTGGGCTACCTAATGAAAAACTGTTTTTT.